This passage covers 25 T cell receptor beta chains from one sample sequenced in a study of naive and memory T cell subsets. Their antigens are not known. Study-wide findings and caveats: Naive repertoires, especially CD8, held a few larger clonotypes, possibly memory cells re-expressing CD45RA.

An equimolar mix of two oligonucleotides served as the beta constant-region primer for TRBC1 and TRBC2. Four rounds of PCR amplified the ligated cDNA using nested alpha and beta constant-region primers plus SP2. A single record per CDR3 protein comes from TCRdb applying MiXCR to the UMI-ligation and nested PCR reads. The sample carries about 160,000 distinct CDR3 sequences, approximately 24% recorded once. Sequenced sample: naive CD4+ T cells from blood. These receptors originate from a human donor in good health.

This clonotype has a handful of counts. The rearrangement joins TRBV7-6 to TRBJ2-5, with D hard to call. CDR3 length equals 12 residues. The germline gives CDR1 SGHVS, CDR2 FNYEAQ. V was clipped by 0 bases and J by 5 bases, with 4 bases between them. Written as DNA, the CDR3 is TGTGCCAGCAGCTTAGCCCCGGAGACCCAGTACTTC. This encodes CASSLAPETQYF. The full variable domain, its missing parts supplied by reference TRBV7-6 and TRBJ2-5, is GAGVSQSPRYKVTKRGQDVALRCDPISGHVSLYWYRQALGQGPEFLTYFNYEAQQDKSGLPNDRFSAERPEGSISTLTIQRTEQRDSAMYRCASSLAPETQYFGPGTRLLVL.

The chain uses TRBV14 and TRBJ2-4; D is unclear. Germline V lookup: CDR1 SGHDN, CDR2 FVKESK. This CDR3 has 12 residues. Trimming cost V 2 bases and J 14 bases, with 13 bases left between them. CDR3 residues: CASSQKYSGKYF. The CDR3 nucleotides are TGTGCCAGCAGCCAAAAATACAGTGGGAAGTACTTC.

The chain employs TRBV19 and TRBJ2-1; either TRBD1 or TRBD2 may supply D (5 bases each). CDR1 and CDR2 (germline): LNHDA, SQIVND (reference sequence). The CDR3 extends over 15 amino acids. V was pared by 2 bases and J by 7 bases, with 15 bases between. The CDR3, as DNA: TGTGCCAGTAGTATAATCCAGGGACGGTTGAATGAGCAGTTCTTC. Translated: CASSIIQGRLNEQFF. Supplemented by reference TRBV19 and TRBJ2-1, the full variable domain reads DGGITQSPKYLFRKEGQNVTLSCEQNLNHDAMYWYRQDPGQGLRLIYYSQIVNDFQKGDIAEGYSVSREKKESFPLTVTSAQKNPTAFYLCASSIIQGRLNEQFFGPGTRLTVL.

The gene calls are TRBV11-2 and TRBJ2-5; no firm D call. Looked up from germline, CDR1 is SGHAT and CDR2 is FQNNGV. The ends were cut back, 0 bases at V and 3 bases at J, with 11 bases in the middle. The length of the CDR3 is 15 residues. For the CDR3, the DNA is TGTGCCAGCAGCTTAGATGGTAGGGTCGAAGAGACCCAGTACTTC. Translated: CASSLDGRVEETQYF.

The chain combines TRBV28 with TRBJ1-3; 9 bases match TRBD1. The CDR3 runs 17 residues. V gave up 6 bases and J gave up 2 bases; unmatched junction bases: 11. CDR1 is MDHEN and CDR2 is SYDVKM in the germline V gene. DNA of the CDR3: TGTGCCAGCAGCCCAGCGGGACAGGGTGTCACTGGAAACACCATATATTTT. Encoded protein: CASSPAGQGVTGNTIYF.

The table lists this clonotype with a few counts. The gene calls are TRBV5-1 and TRBJ2-7; D is perhaps TRBD1 (6 bases). The germline V gene encodes CDR1 SGHRS and CDR2 YFSETQ. The V end was cut by 2 bases, the J end by 5 bases, with 11 bases between. The CDR3 is 13 residues long. The CDR3 sequence is CASSLGTLDEQYF. The CDR3 DNA sequence: TGCGCCAGCAGCTTAGGGACACTCGACGAGCAGTACTTC.

V and J are TRBV5-1 and TRBJ2-3; no reliable D call. CDR1 SGHRS and CDR2 YFSETQ come from the germline V gene. The CDR3 totals 15 residues. V was cut by 1 base and J by 4 bases, with 13 bases left in between. CDR3 bases: TGCGCCAGCAGCTTGCTTGGGGTGGTATCAGATACGCAGTATTTT. Translation: CASSLLGVVSDTQYF.

This clonotype has ten or more counts. This rearrangement joins TRBV19 to TRBJ2-1; weak D call: TRBD1 (6 bases). The germline V and J ends were trimmed by 4 bases and 2 bases, with 12 bases remaining between them. CDR1 and CDR2 from the germline V gene are LNHDA and SQIVND (reference sequence). The CDR3 consists of 15 residues. CDR3 sequence (DNA): TGTGCCAGTAGTAACCGGGACACCCCCTACAATGAGCAGTTCTTC. Protein: CASSNRDTPYNEQFF.

The sample holds many counts of this clonotype. This chain links TRBV4-1 with TRBJ2-7, with 9 bases lining up with TRBD1. The V and J ends lost 1 base and 3 bases, in that order; junction bases with no gene match: 1. Looked up from germline, CDR1 is MGHRA and CDR2 is YSYEKL. The CDR3 is made up of 14 amino acids. CDR3 DNA sequence: TGCGCCAGCAGCCAAGTGGGACAGGGCTACGAGCAGTACTTC. It encodes CASSQVGQGYEQYF.

V gene TRBV28 combines with J gene TRBJ2-1; D gene ambiguous. Trimming left V 6 bases short and J 13 bases short, with 22 bases between. Germline assignment: CDR1 MDHEN and CDR2 SYDVKM. This CDR3 has 14 residues. CDR3 sequence reads: CASSSHAQSPFQFF. The CDR3 coding sequence is TGTGCCAGCAGCTCCCATGCGCAGTCTCCTTTCCAGTTCTTC.

The sample holds a few counts of this clonotype. V usage is TRBV6-5 and J usage is TRBJ2-2, with a possible D match to TRBD2 (7 bases). V gave up 5 bases and J gave up 3 bases, with 10 bases separating them. This CDR3 comprises 14 residues. The germline V gene has CDR1 MNHEY and CDR2 SVGAGI. In DNA, the CDR3 is TGTGCCAGCAGTAAGGGGGGGGACACCGGGGAGCTGTTTTTT. This translates into CASSKGGDTGELFF.

V usage is TRBV6-2 or TRBV6-3 and J usage is TRBJ2-7; D possibly corresponds to TRBD1 (6 bases). With 6 bases removed from V and 3 bases from J, the gap between germline ends came to 27 bases. The CDR3 has 18 amino acids. Germline V CDR1 and CDR2: MNHEY, SVGEGT. The CDR3 region has the DNA TGTGCCAGCAGCGTACCAGATGAGATGAGAAGGACAGTCTACGAGCAGTACTTC. This codes for CASSVPDEMRRTVYEQYF.

V and J are TRBV28 and TRBJ2-7; 9 bases map to TRBD2. The CDR3 has 14 residues. With 6 bases clipped from V and 2 bases from J, the junction kept 5 bases outside the gene matches. CDR1 and CDR2 from the germline V gene are MDHEN and SYDVKM. The CDR3 here is CASSWASGTYEQYF. The CDR3 DNA reads TGTGCCAGCAGCTGGGCTAGCGGGACCTACGAGCAGTACTTC.

This rearrangement joins TRBV2 to TRBJ2-1, with 8 bases identical to TRBD2. J was trimmed by 9 bases and V by 8 bases; bases with no gene match: 9. Looked up from germline, CDR1 is SNHLY and CDR2 is FYNNEI. The CDR3 runs to 13 residues. CDR3 nucleotide sequence: TGTGCCAGCGCCCCGCGGGGGGTCAGTGAGCAGTTCTTC. Translating it yields CASAPRGVSEQFF.

This chain connects TRBV11-2 to TRBJ1-2; D is unclear. Trimming cost V 2 bases and J 4 bases, with 11 bases left between them. Germline CDR1 is SGHAT and CDR2 is FQNNGV. The length of the CDR3 is 14 residues. The CDR3 is CASSLRENAYGYTF. In nucleotides, the CDR3 is TGTGCCAGCAGCTTAAGGGAAAACGCCTATGGCTACACCTTC. The full variable domain, in which reference TRBV11-2 and TRBJ1-2 provide the parts outside the CDR3, is EAGVAQSPRYKIIEKRQSVAFWCNPISGHATLYWYQQILGQGPKLLIQFQNNGVVDDSQLPKDRFSAERLKGVDSTLKIQPAKLEDSAVYLCASSLRENAYGYTFGSGTRLTVV.

As DNA, the CDR3 is TGTGCCACCAGCAGAGCATCCGGGACAGGGCCTTACGAGCAGTACTTC. Residues: CATSRASGTGPYEQYF. V and J are TRBV15 and TRBJ2-7; 9 bases agree with TRBD1. Germline V gene lookup returns CDR1 LNHNV and CDR2 YYDKDF (reference sequence). V shed 1 base, J shed 4 bases, and the junction held 8 bases outside the gene matches. The CDR3 has 16 amino acids.

This rearrangement joins TRBV11-2 to TRBJ2-5; a weak D match, TRBD2 (5 bases). This CDR3 has 11 amino acids. V lost 7 bases and J 6 bases, leaving 9 bases between the germline ends. The germline CDR1 and CDR2 sequences are SGHAT and FQNNGV. The CDR3 DNA is TGTGCCAGCACCCGAGGGAAGACCCAGTACTTC. Protein sequence: CASTRGKTQYF.

This clonotype was seen many times. The genes are TRBV28 and TRBJ2-3; D is unclear. This CDR3 comprises 14 residues. The germline V gene encodes CDR1 MDHEN and CDR2 SYDVKM. V shed 5 bases and J shed 3 bases, with 12 bases lying between them. The CDR3 loop reads CASSNPLPTDTQYF. In DNA, the CDR3 is TGTGCCAGCAGTAATCCCCTTCCTACAGATACGCAGTATTTT.

The chain combines TRBV4-3 with TRBJ2-5; D possibly corresponds to TRBD2 (6 bases). The CDR3 is made up of 16 amino acids. The germline CDR1 and CDR2 sequences are LGHNA and YSLEER. The ends were cut back, 4 bases at V and 3 bases at J, with 18 bases in the middle. CDR3 sequence (DNA): TGCGCCAGCAGCCCCTTAGCGACCGGCGGGAAAGAGACCCAGTACTTC. It yields the protein CASSPLATGGKETQYF.

This clonotype was detected only a few times. The chain links TRBV28 to TRBJ1-5; D is perhaps TRBD1 (5 bases). Per the germline V gene, CDR1 is MDHEN and CDR2 is SYDVKM. The CDR3 consists of 17 residues. Trimming shortened V by 6 bases and J by 3 bases, and 21 bases separated the two germline ends. CDR3 sequence: CASRPTGRSWVNQPQHF. The CDR3 DNA follows: TGTGCCAGCAGACCGACGGGACGGTCTTGGGTCAATCAGCCCCAGCATTTT.

There are many counts of this clonotype. The chain uses TRBV6-5 and TRBJ2-2; 7 bases are a match to TRBD1. The ends lost 5 bases at V and 0 bases at J; junction bases unmatched: 3. The CDR3 consists of 15 residues. The germline CDR1 and CDR2 sequences are MNHEY and SVGAGI. The CDR3 spells CASSRQGSNTGELFF. CDR3 DNA sequence: TGTGCCAGCAGTAGACAGGGTTCGAACACCGGGGAGCTGTTTTTT.

This clonotype was seen a few times. This chain connects TRBV27 to TRBJ2-3; either TRBD1 or TRBD2 may fit D (5 bases each). The ends were cut back, 3 bases at V and 3 bases at J, with 7 bases in the middle. CDR1 is MNHEY, CDR2 SMNVEV, per germline (reference sequence). The CDR3 sequence is 13 residues long. The CDR3 nucleotides are TGTGCCAGCAGTTTGGGGGTGACAGATACGCAGTATTTT. This gives the protein CASSLGVTDTQYF.

V gene TRBV30 combines with J gene TRBJ2-2, with D hard to call. The CDR3 is 15 amino acids. CDR1 is GTSNPN, CDR2 SVGIG, per germline (reference sequence). V was trimmed by 3 bases and J by 1 base, leaving 12 bases between them. CDR3 sequence reads: CAWSVGGWNTGELFF. CDR3 nucleotide sequence: TGTGCCTGGAGCGTTGGCGGATGGAACACCGGGGAGCTGTTTTTT.

There are many counts of this clonotype. The chain couples TRBV20-1 to TRBJ2-3; unclear D gene. Between the trimmed V and J ends, which lost 6 bases and 3 bases, there was a span of 7 bases. Germline-derived CDR1 and CDR2 are DFQATT and SNEGSKA (reference sequence). This CDR3 region has 11 residues. The CDR3 DNA reads as TGCAGTGCCACGAAAACAGATACGCAGTATTTT. Protein product: CSATKTDTQYF.

This sequence joins TRBV7-2 and TRBJ2-1, with TRBD2 identical over 10 bases. CDR3 length: 16 amino acids. Germline CDR1 reads SGHTA; CDR2 reads FQGNSA. V shed 5 bases, J shed 0 bases, and the junction held 4 bases outside the gene matches. The CDR3 here is CASSTLAGSSYNEQFF. The CDR3 nucleotides are TGTGCCAGCAGCACACTAGCGGGAAGCTCCTACAATGAGCAGTTCTTC.